A selection of T cell receptor beta chains follows, all from one sample in a study of blood T cell repertoires in COVID-19. Using immunoSEQ multiplex PCR, the repertoire was profiled, and TCRdb retains in-frame clones only, with some absent. The data contain approximately 150,000 clones, 85% to 90% of them singletons. The sequencing input was peripheral blood. These receptors all stem from a woman between 55 and 75 years old with active COVID-19. CDR3s include the opening cysteine and the closing phenylalanine or tryptophan. Each record gives: J gene, clone size, V gene, D gene, CDR3 DNA, CDR3 protein. The D gene is left open where the match is weak. Not every row has a clone size; where given, it reads once, few, many or a size class.

TRBJ2-5 | once | TRBV24-1 | TRBD2 | TGTGCCACCAGTGAGCCAGCGGGAGTGGAGACCCAGTACTTC | CATSEPAGVETQYF
TRBJ2-7 | . | TRBV19 | TRBD1 | TGTGCCACCCAGGAGACAGGGGCAGTCTACGAGCAGTACTTC | CATQETGAVYEQYF
TRBJ1-2 | . | TRBV19 | . | TGTGCCAGTAGCCTGAACAGGGACGGTAACTATGGCTACACCTTC | CASSLNRDGNYGYTF
TRBJ2-7 | once | TRBV7-3 | . | TGTGCCAGCAGCCCAACCCCGGGAGTACAATACGAGCAGTACTTC | CASSPTPGVQYEQYF
TRBJ2-3 | . | TRBV4-3 | . | TGCGCCAGCAGCCAAGGACGGGAGGATACGCAGTATTTT | CASSQGREDTQYF
TRBJ2-1 | . | TRBV7-6 | TRBD2 | TGTGCCAGCAGCTCAGGACTAGCGGGACCCCACAATGAGCAGTTCTTC | CASSSGLAGPHNEQFF
TRBJ2-6 | . | TRBV5-1 | TRBD1 | TGCGCCAGCAGCTCGGACAGGGCGTACTCTGGGGCCAACGTCCTGACTTTC | CASSSDRAYSGANVLTF
TRBJ2-1 | . | TRBV19 | TRBD2 | TGTGCCAGTAGCCAGGGACTAGCTTTGTACAATGAGCAGTTCTTC | CASSQGLALYNEQFF
TRBJ2-5 | . | TRBV14 | TRBD2 | TGTGCCAGCAGCCAAGGGACAGGCCACCAGACTAGCGGGAGGGCAAACCAAGAGACCCAGTACTTC | CASSQGTGHQTSGRANQETQYF
TRBJ2-5 | . | TRBV30 | TRBD2 | TGTGCCTGGAGTGTAGGAGTTGCTAGCGGAAGCCAAGAGACCCAGTACTTC | CAWSVGVASGSQETQYF
TRBJ1-2 | . | TRBV19 | TRBD1 | TGTGCCAGTAGTATAGCTCTCCGGACAGGGTCGTATGGCTACACCTTC | CASSIALRTGSYGYTF
TRBJ2-1 | . | TRBV6-2/TRBV6-3 | TRBD2 | TGTGCCAGCAGTTACGACCTCATCCTAGCGGGAGTCTACAATGAGCAGTTCTTC | CASSYDLILAGVYNEQFF
TRBJ2-2 | . | TRBV7-3 | TRBD1 | TGTGCCAGCAGCTTAGCGGCGGACAGGGGAACCGGGGAGCTGTTTTTT | CASSLAADRGTGELFF
TRBJ2-4 | . | TRBV5-4 | . | TGTGCCAGCAGCTCTCCCCAGGGGAACATTCAGTACTTC | CASSSPQGNIQYF
TRBJ1-5 | . | TRBV7-2 | TRBD1 | TGTGCCAGCAGCTTCGGACAGGGGAACCAGCCCCAGCATTTT | CASSFGQGNQPQHF
TRBJ1-3 | once | TRBV27 | . | TGTGCCAGCAGTTTAAGGGGCACAGGGAGCTCTGGAAACACCATATATTTT | CASSLRGTGSSGNTIYF
TRBJ2-1 | . | TRBV28 | TRBD2 | TGTGCCAGCAGTTTAGGCGGTTGGGGGGAGGGCCGGGTTGCTGAGCAGTTCTTC | CASSLGGWGEGRVAEQFF
TRBJ1-6 | . | TRBV28 | TRBD1 | TGTGCCAGCAGTTATGGTGGACAGGGTATTTCACCCCTCCACTTT | CASSYGGQGISPLHF
TRBJ2-5 | . | TRBV5-1 | TRBD2 | TGCGCCAGCAGGGGGGGGGAGCAAGAGACCCAGTACTTC | CASRGGEQETQYF
TRBJ1-2 | . | TRBV10-3 | TRBD1 | TGTGCCATCAGTACTCCGGGACAGGGAGGTGGTGGCTACACCTTC | CAISTPGQGGGGYTF
TRBJ2-2 | . | TRBV7-9 | TRBD2 | TGTGCCAGCAGCCATAAAGCGGGAGTCACCGGGGAGCTGTTTTTT | CASSHKAGVTGELFF
TRBJ1-2 | few | TRBV6-2/TRBV6-3 | . | TGTGCCAGCAGTTACGGGGGGATACGCTACACCTTC | CASSYGGIRYTF
TRBJ2-3 | . | TRBV24-1 | . | TGTGCCACCAGTGATCTTGGCACAGATACGCAGTATTTT | CATSDLGTDTQYF
TRBJ2-5 | . | TRBV5-4 | TRBD2 | TGTGCCAGCAGCTTGGAGGGCGGACTAGCGGGAGAGACCCAGTACTTC | CASSLEGGLAGETQYF
TRBJ2-3 | once | TRBV7-2 | TRBD1 | TGTGCCAGCAGCTCCGGGACAGGGGGAAATACGCAGTATTTT | CASSSGTGGNTQYF
TRBJ1-2 | . | TRBV11-2 | . | TGTGCCAGCAGCTTAGGTCTCAGGGTGAACTATGGCTACACCTTC | CASSLGLRVNYGYTF
TRBJ2-5 | . | TRBV27 | . | TGTGCCAGCAGCCCGATGGGGCCAGAGACCCAGTACTTC | CASSPMGPETQYF
TRBJ2-3 | once | TRBV7-2 | . | TGTGCCAGCAGCTTATTCGGACAGAGCACAGATACGCAGTATTTT | CASSLFGQSTDTQYF
TRBJ2-2 | . | TRBV7-9 | . | TGTGCCAGCAGACGCGGGGAGGGGGAAACCGGGGAGCTGTTTTTT | CASRRGEGETGELFF
TRBJ1-4 | few | TRBV30 | . | TGTGCCTGGACAACACCGGGTAATGAAAAACTGTTTTTT | CAWTTPGNEKLFF
TRBJ2-2 | . | TRBV18 | TRBD2 | TGTGCCAGCTCACCACGTAGCGGGGACACCGGGGAGCTGTTTTTT | CASSPRSGDTGELFF
TRBJ2-5 | once | TRBV4-1 | . | TGCGCCACCTTCAGGGGAAACGAGGAGACCCAGTACTTC | CATFRGNEETQYF
TRBJ1-6 | . | TRBV6-1 | TRBD1 | TGTGCCAGCAGTGACAACAGGGGGAATTCACCCCTCCACTTT | CASSDNRGNSPLHF
TRBJ1-2 | . | TRBV20-1 | TRBD1 | TGCAGTGCTCGTGGACAGGGAACGTTGGGCTACACCTTC | CSARGQGTLGYTF
TRBJ1-2 | . | TRBV19 | . | TGTGCCAGTAAGGACAGTTTTTCGAGTGGCTACACCTTC | CASKDSFSSGYTF
TRBJ1-2 | . | TRBV5-1 | TRBD1 | TGCGCCAGCAGCGGGAATCTAGGGACAGCGTATGGCTACACCTTC | CASSGNLGTAYGYTF
TRBJ1-5 | . | TRBV27 | . | TGTGCCAGCAGTTTTGGAGGGAGCAATCAGCCCCAGCATTTT | CASSFGGSNQPQHF
TRBJ1-5 | few | TRBV29-1 | . | TGCAGCGTTTATGAGGGGGGCAATCAGCCCCAGCATTTT | CSVYEGGNQPQHF
TRBJ2-5 | . | TRBV19 | TRBD1 | TGTGCCAGTAGTATAGGGGACAGGGACCGAGAGACCCAGTACTTC | CASSIGDRDRETQYF
TRBJ1-3 | . | TRBV28 | TRBD1 | TGTGCCAGCAAACATTTTCGGGGGACAGCTCTCTCTGGAAACACCATATATTTT | CASKHFRGTALSGNTIYF
TRBJ1-1 | . | TRBV15 | TRBD1 | TGTGCCACCAGCAGAGGAGGGCAGGGGGTAGGAGCTTTCTTT | CATSRGGQGVGAFF
TRBJ2-1 | . | TRBV19 | . | TGTGCCAGTAGTATACTTCTCCAGGCGACCACCTACAATGAGCAGTTCTTC | CASSILLQATTYNEQFF
TRBJ2-1 | . | TRBV6-2/TRBV6-3 | TRBD2 | TGTGCCAGCAGTTACACCGGGACTAGGAACAATGAGCAGTTCTTC | CASSYTGTRNNEQFF
TRBJ1-1 | . | TRBV5-1 | TRBD1 | TGCGCCAGCAGCCTGCGGACAGGGAGCGCTGAAGCTTTCTTT | CASSLRTGSAEAFF
TRBJ2-7 | once | TRBV30 | . | TGTGCCTGGAGTATGCGGACTAAAGGTTCCTACGAGCAGTACTTC | CAWSMRTKGSYEQYF
TRBJ2-3 | . | TRBV18 | TRBD1 | TGTGCCAGCTCACTGGGACAGGGTCGCGCAGATACGCAGTATTTT | CASSLGQGRADTQYF
TRBJ1-1 | . | TRBV28 | TRBD1 | TGTGCCAGCAGTTCCTGGGGGACAGGGAACACTGAAGCTTTCTTT | CASSSWGTGNTEAFF
TRBJ2-7 | . | TRBV5-6 | TRBD1 | TGTGCCAGCAGCTCGGCCCAGGGGGCATTGTACTTC | CASSSAQGALYF